This T cell receptor beta chain was sequenced for a study of cytomegalovirus exposure and HLA in healthy donors. Study-level background: The Caucasian-associated ancestry cluster held over 80% of 398 genotyped donors. Study-level results: An assumption of roughly uniform sequencing depth across donors underlay the presence/absence analyses. Rarity marked most TCR sequences, yet some public TCRs occurred in many donors. Reported results showed that the classifier diagnosed cytomegalovirus status with high specificity and sensitivity.

PCR involved 60 Vbeta and 13 Jbeta primers. Assay: immunoSEQ multiplex PCR; the TCRdb copy retains only in-frame clones and omits some. Among about 130,000 clones, around 84% were seen once, and the ten largest hold approximately 2.6%. Remarks on this clone: Its antigen remains unidentified.

The CDR3 contains 16 residues. Germline V gene lookup returns CDR1 MGHRA and CDR2 YSYEKL. Trimming at V came to 3 bases and at J to 2 bases, leaving 4 bases not matched to a gene. This receptor was taken from a man in his fifties or sixties in good health and CMV-seronegative. Sequencing used PBMCs. This chain joins TRBV4-1 and TRBJ2-3; 11 nucleotides align to TRBD2. The CDR3 sequence is CASSHIAGGPTDTQYF. As DNA, the CDR3 is TGCGCCAGCAGCCATATAGCGGGGGGGCCCACAGATACGCAGTATTTT.